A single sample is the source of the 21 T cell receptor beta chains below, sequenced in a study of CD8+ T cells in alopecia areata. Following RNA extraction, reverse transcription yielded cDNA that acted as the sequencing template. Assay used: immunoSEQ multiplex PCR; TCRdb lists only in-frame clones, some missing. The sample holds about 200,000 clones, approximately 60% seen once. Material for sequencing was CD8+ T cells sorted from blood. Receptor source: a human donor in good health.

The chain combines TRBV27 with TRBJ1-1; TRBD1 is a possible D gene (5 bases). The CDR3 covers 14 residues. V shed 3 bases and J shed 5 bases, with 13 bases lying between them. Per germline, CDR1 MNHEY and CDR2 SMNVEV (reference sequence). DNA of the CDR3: TGTGCCAGCAGTTTGTCAGGGCGGGGGACTGAAGCTTTCTTT. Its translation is CASSLSGRGTEAFF.

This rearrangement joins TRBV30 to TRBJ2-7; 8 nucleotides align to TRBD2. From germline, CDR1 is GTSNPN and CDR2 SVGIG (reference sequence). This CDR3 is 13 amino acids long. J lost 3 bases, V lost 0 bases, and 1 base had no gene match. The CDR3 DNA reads TGTGCCTGGAGTGTTAGCGGGGTCTACGAGCAGTACTTC. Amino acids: CAWSVSGVYEQYF.

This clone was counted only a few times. The CDR3, as DNA: TGTGCCAGCAGCCCCGCCGGGGTCGGGACTGAAGCTTTCTTT. It is translated as CASSPAGVGTEAFF. V is TRBV9 and J is TRBJ1-1; D unresolved. The CDR3 has 14 amino acids. CDR1 SGDLS and CDR2 YYNGEE come from the germline V gene. Trimming took 4 bases from V and 5 from J, leaving 15 bases between them.

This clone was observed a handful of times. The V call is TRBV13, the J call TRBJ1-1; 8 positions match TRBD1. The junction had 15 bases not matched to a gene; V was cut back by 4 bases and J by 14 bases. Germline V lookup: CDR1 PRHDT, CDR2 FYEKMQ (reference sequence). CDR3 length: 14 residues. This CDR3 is CASSSGPRGRVLFF. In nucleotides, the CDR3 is TGTGCCAGCAGCTCAGGGCCCAGGGGGCGCGTTCTCTTCTTT.

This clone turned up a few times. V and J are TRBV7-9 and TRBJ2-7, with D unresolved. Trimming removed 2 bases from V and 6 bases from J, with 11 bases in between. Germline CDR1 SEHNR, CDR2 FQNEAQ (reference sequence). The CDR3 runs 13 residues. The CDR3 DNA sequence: TGTGCCAGCAGCTTACTGTCCGCCGGCGAGCAGTACTTC. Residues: CASSLLSAGEQYF.

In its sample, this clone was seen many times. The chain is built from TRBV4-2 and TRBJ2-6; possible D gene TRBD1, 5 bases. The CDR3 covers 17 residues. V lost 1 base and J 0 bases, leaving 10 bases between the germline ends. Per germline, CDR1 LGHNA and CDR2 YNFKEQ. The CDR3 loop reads CASSQGGSSSGANVLTF. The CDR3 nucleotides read TGTGCCAGCAGCCAAGGGGGCAGTAGCTCTGGGGCCAACGTCCTGACTTTC.

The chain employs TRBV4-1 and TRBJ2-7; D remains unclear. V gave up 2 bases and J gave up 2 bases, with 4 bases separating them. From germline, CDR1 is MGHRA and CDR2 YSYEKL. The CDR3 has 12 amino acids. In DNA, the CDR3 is TGCGCCAGCAGCCAACCCCCCTACGAGCAGTACTTC. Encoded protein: CASSQPPYEQYF.

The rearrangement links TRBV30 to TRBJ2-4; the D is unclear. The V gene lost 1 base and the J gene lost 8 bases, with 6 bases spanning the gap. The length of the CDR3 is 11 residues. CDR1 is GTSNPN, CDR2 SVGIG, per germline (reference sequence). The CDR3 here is CAWSGGDIQYF. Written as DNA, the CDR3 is TGTGCCTGGAGTGGAGGAGACATTCAGTACTTC. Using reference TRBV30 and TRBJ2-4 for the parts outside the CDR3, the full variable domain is SQTIHQWPATLVQPVGSPLSLECTVEGTSNPNLYWYRQAAGRGLQLLFYSVGIGQISSEVPQNLSASRPQDRQFILSSKKLLLSDSGFYLCAWSGGDIQYFGAGTRLSVL.

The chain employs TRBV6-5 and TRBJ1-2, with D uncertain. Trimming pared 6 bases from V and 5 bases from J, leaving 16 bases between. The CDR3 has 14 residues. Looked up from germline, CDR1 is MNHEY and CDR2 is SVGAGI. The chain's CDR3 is CASSPGSGYYGYTF. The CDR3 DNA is TGTGCCAGCAGCCCCGGGTCTGGGTATTATGGCTACACCTTC.

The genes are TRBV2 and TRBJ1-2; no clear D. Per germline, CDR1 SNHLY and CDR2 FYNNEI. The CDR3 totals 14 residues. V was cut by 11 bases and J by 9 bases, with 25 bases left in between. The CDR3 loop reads CAHRGPSVGRSYTF. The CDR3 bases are TGTGCCCACCGAGGTCCCTCAGTAGGACGGAGCTACACCTTC.

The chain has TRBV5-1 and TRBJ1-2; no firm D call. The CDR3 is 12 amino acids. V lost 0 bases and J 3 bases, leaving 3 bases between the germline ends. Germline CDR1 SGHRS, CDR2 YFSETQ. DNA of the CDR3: TGCGCCAGCAGCTTGGACGACTATGGCTACACCTTC. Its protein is CASSLDDYGYTF.

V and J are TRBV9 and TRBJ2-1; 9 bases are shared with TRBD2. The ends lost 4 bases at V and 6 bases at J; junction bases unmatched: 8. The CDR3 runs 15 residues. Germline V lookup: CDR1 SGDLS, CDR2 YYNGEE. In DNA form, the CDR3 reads TGTGCCAGCAGCCCCAGCGGGGGGCCCATCAATGAGCAGTTCTTC. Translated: CASSPSGGPINEQFF.

In DNA, the CDR3 is TGCAGCGCGGATACCGGGGACACCAGCACAGATACGCAGTATTTT. It translates to CSADTGDTSTDTQYF. The J gene is TRBJ2-3, the V gene TRBV29-1, with a possible D match to TRBD1 (6 bases). The length of the CDR3 is 15 residues. Germline V lookup: CDR1 SQVTM, CDR2 ANQGSEA. Trimming left V 7 bases short and J 0 bases short, with 17 bases between.

The CDR3 protein is CASGPTDTQYF. CDR3 bases: TGCGCCAGCGGCCCCACAGATACGCAGTATTTT. This chain joins TRBV5-1 and TRBJ2-3; D is uncertain. The V gene lost 7 bases and the J gene lost 2 bases, with 5 bases spanning the gap. Germline CDR1 reads SGHRS; CDR2 reads YFSETQ. The CDR3 runs to 11 residues.

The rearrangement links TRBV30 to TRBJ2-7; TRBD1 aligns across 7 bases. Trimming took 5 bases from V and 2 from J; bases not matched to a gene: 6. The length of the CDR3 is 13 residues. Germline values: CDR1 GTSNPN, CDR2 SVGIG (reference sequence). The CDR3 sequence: CAWATGTAYEQYF. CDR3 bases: TGTGCCTGGGCGACCGGGACAGCCTACGAGCAGTACTTC.

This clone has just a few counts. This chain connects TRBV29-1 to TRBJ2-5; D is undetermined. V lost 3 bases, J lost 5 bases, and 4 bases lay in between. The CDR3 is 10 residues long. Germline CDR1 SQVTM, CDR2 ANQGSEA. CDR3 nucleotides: TGCAGCGTTGACGTGGAGACCCAGTACTTC. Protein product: CSVDVETQYF.

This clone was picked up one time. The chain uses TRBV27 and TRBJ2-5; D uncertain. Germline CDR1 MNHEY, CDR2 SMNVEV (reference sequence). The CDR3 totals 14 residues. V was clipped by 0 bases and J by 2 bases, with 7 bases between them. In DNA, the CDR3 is TGTGCCAGCAGTTTATCGAGCAGGCAAGAGACCCAGTACTTC. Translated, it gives CASSLSSRQETQYF.

This CDR3 reads CASSERAAGGTGANVLTF. CDR3 coding DNA: TGTGCCAGCAGCGAGAGGGCGGCGGGGGGTACCGGGGCCAACGTCCTGACTTTC. The gene calls are TRBV9 and TRBJ2-6; TRBD2 matches at 8 bases. This CDR3 region has 18 residues. The trim removed 3 bases at V and 4 bases at J, leaving 12 bases unmatched. The germline gives CDR1 SGDLS, CDR2 YYNGEE.

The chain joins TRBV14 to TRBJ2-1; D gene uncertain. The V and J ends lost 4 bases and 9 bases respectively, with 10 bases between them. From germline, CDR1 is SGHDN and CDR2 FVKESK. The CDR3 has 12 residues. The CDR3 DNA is TGTGCCAGCAGCCGGGTTTTGGTTGAGCAGTTCTTC. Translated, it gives CASSRVLVEQFF.

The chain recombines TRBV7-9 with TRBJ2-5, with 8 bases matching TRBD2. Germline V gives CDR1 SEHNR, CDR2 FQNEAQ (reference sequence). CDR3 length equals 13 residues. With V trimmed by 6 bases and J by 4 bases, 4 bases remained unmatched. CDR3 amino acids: CASRITSGETQYF. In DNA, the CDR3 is TGTGCCAGCAGAATCACTAGCGGAGAGACCCAGTACTTC.

The CDR3, as DNA: TGTGCCAGCAGCCCGGGACAGGGAGGGGAGACCCAGTACTTC. This sequence encodes CASSPGQGGETQYF. The chain carries TRBV25-1 and TRBJ2-5, with 9 nucleotides matching TRBD1. This CDR3 has 14 residues. Germline CDR1 is MGHDK and CDR2 is SYGVNS. After removal of 6 bases from V and 5 bases from J, the junction contained 7 bases not matched to a gene.